This T cell receptor (beta chain) was sequenced in a study of cytomegalovirus exposure and HLA in healthy donors. Study background: Unique TCRs numbering some 93 million, obtained from HLA-typed donors, made up an early data release. Study-wide findings and caveats: V- and J-gene trimming in TCR beta was tied to a missense DCLRE1C variant by an analysis performed later. Segments of the TCR beta V type were, in most cases, productive about 87% or about 30% of the time in an earlier analysis. Accurate HLA-A and HLA-B prediction from TCR beta sequences was reported for most subjects.

The length of the CDR3 is 15 residues. In germline, CDR1 is SGHTA, CDR2 FQGNSA. V was trimmed by 5 bases and J by 4 bases, leaving 17 bases between them. PCR involved 60 Vbeta and 13 Jbeta primers. Sequenced by immunoSEQ multiplex PCR; TCRdb stores in-frame clones only, minus some. This table has over 150,000 clones, around 80% appearing once. To note about this clone: Its matching antigen is unknown.

Sequenced: PBMCs. The chain joins TRBV7-2 to TRBJ1-1; possible D gene TRBD1, 5 bases. This clonotype was obtained from a girl between 5 and 17 years old in good health and CMV-seropositive. CDR3 protein: CASSRVRGMSTEAFF. The CDR3, as DNA: TGTGCCAGCAGCCGAGTCCGGGGGATGAGCACTGAAGCTTTCTTT.